This T cell receptor (beta chain) was obtained from a study of cytomegalovirus exposure and HLA in healthy donors. Study-wide context: Earlier findings included 117 million unique TCR beta sequences obtained from 150 million to 200 million T cells.

The PCR had 60 Vbeta and 13 Jbeta primers. Clones were read by immunoSEQ multiplex PCR, and TCRdb kept only the in-frame ones, dropping some. The sample has 65,000 to 70,000 clones; about 70% are singletons. This CDR3 region has 14 residues. CDR1 and CDR2 from the germline V gene are SGDLS and YYNGEE. V was cut by 0 bases and J by 4 bases, with 10 bases left in between. Study observations and caveats: Being productive about 87% or about 30% of the time was typical of most TCR beta V segments in an earlier analysis. A link between a missense DCLRE1C variant and TCR beta V- and J-gene trimming emerged from a later analysis. Follow-up analysis seemed to connect common viral pathogens with several of the most significant clusters identified.

In the case of this clone: Antigen specificity is unknown.

The clonotype originates from a woman between 25 and 40 years old in good health and CMV-seronegative. This chain links TRBV9 with TRBJ2-5, with a weak D call TRBD1 (6 bases). The sample consisted of PBMCs. DNA of the CDR3: TGTGCCAGCAGCGTAGCAGGGGACGGAGAGACCCAGTACTTC. As protein: CASSVAGDGETQYF.